The 28 T cell receptor beta chains reported below all come from one sample, sequenced in a study of cytomegalovirus exposure and HLA in healthy donors. PCR was performed using 60 Vbeta and 13 Jbeta primers. TCRdb keeps only in-frame clones here, not all; method: immunoSEQ multiplex PCR. Of about 120,000 clones detected, 75% appear once; the ten largest clones hold more than 1.5%. Sample: PBMCs. Receptors originate from a young woman in good health and CMV-seronegative.

This clone was seen more than once but under ten times. J is TRBJ2-7 and V is TRBV5-1; 8 bases map to TRBD1. J gave up 5 bases and V 0 bases, and 10 bases lay outside the gene matches. CDR1 SGHRS and CDR2 YFSETQ come from the germline V gene. The CDR3 sequence is 16 residues long. CDR3 amino acids: CASSLGVGQGSHEQYF. As DNA, the CDR3 is TGCGCCAGCAGCTTGGGCGTAGGACAGGGATCCCACGAGCAGTACTTC.

The chain links TRBV6-5 to TRBJ2-2; D perhaps matches TRBD2 (6 bases). CDR1 is MNHEY and CDR2 is SVGAGI in the germline V gene. The CDR3 has 14 residues. The V end lost 0 bases, the J end lost 6 bases, and 8 bases lay between the germline ends. The CDR3, as DNA: TGTGCCAGCAGTTACTCGTGGGGGGCCGGGGAGCTGTTTTTT. Residues: CASSYSWGAGELFF.

V gene TRBV28 combines with J gene TRBJ2-1; D is unclear. V lost 6 bases and J 9 bases, leaving 12 bases between the germline ends. Germline V gene sequence: CDR1 MDHEN, CDR2 SYDVKM. This CDR3 region has 12 residues. CDR3 amino acids: CASSPPPREQFF. The CDR3 nucleotides are TGTGCCAGCAGCCCTCCCCCCCGTGAGCAGTTCTTC.

This CDR3 is CAISEGVRTNGYSMTSNQPQHF. In DNA, the CDR3 is TGTGCCATCAGTGAGGGAGTTAGGACAAACGGGTATTCGATGACAAGCAATCAGCCCCAGCATTTT. The V gene is TRBV10-3, the J gene TRBJ1-5; tentative D call: TRBD1 (5 bases). The length of the CDR3 is 22 residues. The germline CDR1 and CDR2 sequences are ENHRY and SYGVKD. V lost 2 bases and J lost 1, with 30 bases in between.

V gene TRBV11-2 combines with J gene TRBJ2-7, with a tentative D call TRBD1 (6 bases). CDR3 length: 16 amino acids. Germline CDR1 and CDR2: SGHAT and FQNNGV. With 2 bases removed from V and 2 bases from J, the gap between germline ends came to 16 bases. The CDR3 region has the DNA TGTGCCAGCAGCTTACGGCCGGGACAAAGCCCCTACGAGCAGTACTTC. As protein: CASSLRPGQSPYEQYF.

CDR3 residues: CASSWGQGAGANVLTF. CDR3 DNA sequence: TGCGCCAGCAGCTGGGGACAGGGAGCTGGGGCCAACGTCCTGACTTTC. The chain employs TRBV5-1 and TRBJ2-6; 9 bases are a match to TRBD1. The germline V gene encodes CDR1 SGHRS and CDR2 YFSETQ. V was clipped by 3 bases and J by 2 bases; unmatched bases: 3. This CDR3 has 16 amino acids.

The genes are TRBV6-1 and TRBJ1-1; 8 bases are shared with TRBD1. The CDR3 covers 14 residues. CDR1 is MNHNS and CDR2 is SASEGT in the germline V gene. V lost 4 bases, J lost 4 bases, and 5 bases stayed unmatched. CDR3 sequence reads: CASSARTGSTEAFF. The CDR3 DNA reads as TGTGCCAGCAGTGCCCGGACAGGGAGCACTGAAGCTTTCTTT.

This rearrangement joins TRBV5-1 to TRBJ1-4, with TRBD1 as a possible D gene (6 bases). CDR3 size: 15 residues. Trimming took 0 bases from V and 4 from J, leaving 10 bases between them. Germline values: CDR1 SGHRS, CDR2 YFSETQ. CDR3 loop: CASSLGGHSNEKLFF. The CDR3 nucleotides read TGCGCCAGCAGCTTGGGGGGACACAGTAATGAAAAACTGTTTTTT.

The chain recombines TRBV7-9 with TRBJ1-2, with 9 nucleotides matching TRBD1. The CDR3 totals 17 residues. V lost 5 bases to trimming and J lost 0 bases; unmatched junction nucleotides: 10. CDR1 is SEHNR and CDR2 is FQNEAQ in the germline V gene (reference sequence). The CDR3 region is CASSPGTGPLANYGYTF. The CDR3 bases are TGTGCCAGCAGCCCAGGGACAGGGCCCTTAGCTAACTATGGCTACACCTTC.

The chain employs TRBV15 and TRBJ1-4; 7 bases are a match to TRBD1. The V gene end was trimmed by 3 bases and the J gene end by 5 bases; junction bases not matched to a gene: 9. This CDR3 has 16 amino acids. Per germline, CDR1 LNHNV and CDR2 YYDKDF (reference sequence). As DNA, the CDR3 is TGTGCCACCAGCAGGGGCCCCGGGACAGCGAATGAAAAACTGTTTTTT. Amino acids: CATSRGPGTANEKLFF.

In nucleotides, the CDR3 is TGCGCCAGCAGCTTTGGGCAGTCATGGACTGAAGCTTTCTTT. Its protein product is CASSFGQSWTEAFF. The chain couples TRBV5-1 to TRBJ1-1, with D unclear. CDR3 length: 14 amino acids. The germline V gene encodes CDR1 SGHRS and CDR2 YFSETQ. V was pared by 2 bases and J by 5 bases, with 13 bases between.

The J gene is TRBJ2-5, the V gene TRBV5-1, with 9 positions matching TRBD1. Germline loops: CDR1 SGHRS, CDR2 YFSETQ. J was trimmed by 4 bases and V by 0 bases; bases with no gene match: 7. CDR3 length equals 16 residues. CDR3 DNA sequence: TGCGCCAGCAGCTTGGGGGACAGGGTGGCTGGAGAGACCCAGTACTTC. Amino acids: CASSLGDRVAGETQYF.

This chain connects TRBV6-6 to TRBJ2-5; 8 bases match TRBD1. The end of the DNA aligns better with TRBJ2-7, so the J call may be wrong. The CDR3 covers 12 residues. Germline V gene sequence: CDR1 MNHNY, CDR2 SVGAGI (reference sequence). CDR3: CASRQGDREQYF. The CDR3 DNA follows: TGTGCCAGCAGACAGGGGGATCGCGAGCAGTACTTC.

The chain couples TRBV5-4 to TRBJ2-7; D might be TRBD2 (5 bases). The CDR3 loop spans 15 amino acids. The V gene lost 4 bases and the J gene lost 6 bases, with 20 bases spanning the gap. Germline lookup yields CDR1 SGHNT and CDR2 YYREEE (reference sequence). The CDR3 is CASSRQSGSFTEQYF. CDR3 DNA sequence: TGTGCCAGCAGCCGACAATCGGGGTCCTTCACCGAGCAGTACTTC.

This sequence joins TRBV27 and TRBJ1-1, with 9 bases matching TRBD1. Trimming cost V 2 bases and J 5 bases; bases outside gene matches: 6. CDR3 length: 15 amino acids. Looked up from germline, CDR1 is MNHEY and CDR2 is SMNVEV (reference sequence). The CDR3 here is CASSLGTGSMTEAFF. The CDR3 DNA sequence: TGTGCCAGCAGTTTAGGGACAGGGTCAATGACTGAAGCTTTCTTT.

This chain uses TRBV6-5 with TRBJ2-2; tentative D call: TRBD1 (6 bases). Between the trimmed V and J ends, which lost 8 bases and 1 base, there was a span of 11 bases. There are 14 residues in the CDR3. Germline V gives CDR1 MNHEY, CDR2 SVGAGI. In nucleotides, the CDR3 is TGTGCCAGCGCCATGACAGGGAACACCGGGGAGCTGTTTTTT. The encoded protein is CASAMTGNTGELFF.

The chain couples TRBV28 to TRBJ2-1; 13 bases agree with TRBD2. The CDR3 extends over 17 amino acids. Germline trimming cut 6 bases from V and 0 bases from J; bases unmatched to any gene: 5. The germline gives CDR1 MDHEN, CDR2 SYDVKM. The CDR3 sequence is CASSSGLAGVSYNEQFF. CDR3 DNA: TGTGCCAGCAGCTCCGGACTAGCGGGGGTCTCCTACAATGAGCAGTTCTTC.

This chain links TRBV29-1 with TRBJ1-1, with D unclear. Germline V gives CDR1 SQVTM, CDR2 ANQGSEA. Trimming cost V 4 bases and J 5 bases, with 14 bases left between them. The CDR3 loop spans 13 amino acids. CDR3 nucleotide sequence: TGCAGCGTTGCCGTCCGAGAGGGTACTGAAGCTTTCTTT. This encodes CSVAVREGTEAFF.

The rearrangement joins TRBV23-1 to TRBJ2-2, with D possibly TRBD2 on 7 matching bases. TRBV23-1 belongs to the ORF category, with a function that is uncertain. Trimming removed 5 bases from V and 4 bases from J, with 17 bases in between. The CDR3 is 16 amino acids. The CDR3 loop reads CASSSGRTEATGELFF. The CDR3 nucleotides read TGCGCCAGCAGTTCCGGGAGGACAGAAGCCACCGGGGAGCTGTTTTTT.

This clone has a single count. CDR3 sequence (DNA): TGTGCCAGCAGGAGAGCGGGCCAACCCTACGAGCAGTACTTC. This encodes CASRRAGQPYEQYF. The rearrangement links TRBV6-5 to TRBJ2-7; a possible D gene is TRBD2 (6 bases). In germline, CDR1 is MNHEY, CDR2 SVGAGI. The CDR3 totals 14 residues. Deletions cut 6 bases from V and 2 bases from J, with 14 bases between.

The CDR3 spells CASSSDVGGYGNTIYF. The CDR3 DNA is TGTGCCAGCAGCTCCGATGTAGGGGGTTACGGTAACACCATATATTTT. The chain uses TRBV27 and TRBJ1-3, with TRBD1 as a possible D gene (6 bases). Trimming pared 6 bases from V and 7 bases from J, leaving 22 bases between. CDR1 and CDR2 from the germline V gene are MNHEY and SMNVEV (reference sequence). The CDR3 sequence is 16 residues long.

In this sample, this clone turned up once. V usage is TRBV4-1 and J usage is TRBJ2-3, with TRBD2 identical over 10 bases. The trim removed 0 bases at V and 6 bases at J, leaving 6 bases unmatched. This CDR3 contains 16 residues. CDR1 MGHRA and CDR2 YSYEKL come from the germline V gene. CDR3 nucleotides: TGCGCCAGCAGCCAAGATCCAGCGGGGGGGCTGGATACGCAGTATTTT. Translating gives CASSQDPAGGLDTQYF.

J is TRBJ1-2 and V is TRBV6-5; D is perhaps TRBD1 (6 bases). CDR3 size: 15 residues. V was shortened by 2 bases and J by 4 bases, with 14 bases between the two germline ends. Germline V lookup: CDR1 MNHEY, CDR2 SVGAGI. CDR3 sequence reads: CASSYGGARGYGYTF. The CDR3 nucleotides read TGTGCCAGCAGTTACGGGGGGGCGCGAGGCTATGGCTACACCTTC.

The gene calls are TRBV29-1 and TRBJ2-5; D call uncertain. This CDR3 is 13 amino acids long. Germline V gene lookup returns CDR1 SQVTM and CDR2 ANQGSEA. V was pared by 3 bases and J by 5 bases, with 13 bases between. The CDR3 DNA reads TGCAGCGTTGAGATGATAGTTTGGGAGACCCAGTACTTC. Its protein product is CSVEMIVWETQYF.

This chain connects TRBV7-6 to TRBJ2-3; TRBD2 might be the D (5 bases). V gave up 8 bases and J gave up 2 bases, with 11 bases separating them. The CDR3 is made up of 13 amino acids. CDR1 and CDR2 (germline): SGHVS, FNYEAQ. This CDR3 reads CASSAGLTDTQYF. Here the CDR3 DNA reads TGTGCCAGCTCCGCAGGACTCACAGATACGCAGTATTTT. The complete variable domain, with remaining parts taken from reference TRBV7-6 and TRBJ2-3, reads GAGVSQSPRYKVTKRGQDVALRCDPISGHVSLYWYRQALGQGPEFLTYFNYEAQQDKSGLPNDRFSAERPEGSISTLTIQRTEQRDSAMYRCASSAGLTDTQYFGPGTRLTVL.

The chain carries TRBV13 and TRBJ2-7; 8 nucleotides agree with TRBD1. This CDR3 spans 15 amino acids. V lost 6 bases to trimming and J lost 6 bases; unmatched junction nucleotides: 13. The germline gives CDR1 PRHDT, CDR2 FYEKMQ (reference sequence). The CDR3 is CASRNFGQGAAEQYF. The CDR3 nucleotides read TGTGCCAGCAGAAACTTCGGGCAGGGGGCGGCCGAGCAGTACTTC.

This clone has only a few counts. The V gene is TRBV5-6, the J gene TRBJ2-1; 12 bases line up with TRBD2. Germline CDR1 and CDR2: SGHDT and YYEEEE. The CDR3 sequence is 16 residues long. The V and J ends lost 1 base and 6 bases, in that order; junction bases with no gene match: 5. The CDR3 sequence: CASSLPLAGGPNEQFF. CDR3 sequence (DNA): TGTGCCAGCAGCTTGCCACTAGCGGGGGGTCCCAATGAGCAGTTCTTC.

This clone came up a few times. V and J are TRBV29-1 and TRBJ2-3; 9 positions agree with TRBD2. Looked up from germline, CDR1 is SQVTM and CDR2 is ANQGSEA. V shed 7 bases and J 3 bases; nucleotides not matched to a gene: 14. The CDR3 covers 16 residues. The CDR3 DNA is TGCAGCGCCTGGGGGCGGGGGGGCGCTGGTACAGATACGCAGTATTTT. It yields the protein CSAWGRGGAGTDTQYF.